This T cell receptor (beta chain) was identified in a study of a mutant IDH1 vaccine in newly diagnosed glioma. Study information: Beforehand, treatment had been radiotherapy, temozolomide, or both; the majority received both.

Study results and limitations: Top peripheral T cell clonotype shifts appeared unrelated to pseudoprogression.

Germline V gives CDR1 MNHNY, CDR2 SVGAGI (reference sequence). The CDR3 sequence is 14 residues long. V dropped 5 bases and J dropped 7 bases, with 14 bases sitting between them. The sample's time point: baseline, week 1 (first vaccination visit). Treatment meaning: pre-vaccination baseline after standard-of-care therapy. Method: immunoSEQ multiplex PCR; TCRdb's copy keeps in-frame clones and lacks some. The sample gives nearly 70,000 clones, more than 65% of which show up once; approximately 8% is in the top ten. Regarding this clone: Its cognate antigen is unknown.

The clonotype was recovered from a man in his forties or fifties with glioma. The J gene is TRBJ1-4, the V gene TRBV6-6, with a possible D match to TRBD1 (5 bases). This sample comprised PBMCs, obtained from a glioma patient treated with radiotherapy, temozolomide or both. The DNA of the CDR3 is TGTGCCAGCAGTCAGCCGACCGGGGGTGAAAAACTGTTTTTT. This gives the protein CASSQPTGGEKLFF.